This TCR beta chain is drawn from a study of T cell responses to AZD1222 COVID-19 vaccine. Study in general: Second-dose schedules of about 4 or about 12 weeks were combined.

Remarks on this clone: Its antigen is unknown.

The repertoire was sequenced with immunoSEQ multiplex PCR; TCRdb's copy has only in-frame clones and lacks some. The sample holds approximately 100,000 clones, just over 85% seen once. V trimming: 5 bases; J trimming: 0 bases; junction bases outside the gene matches: 4. Germline loops: CDR1 SSHAT, CDR2 FNYEAQ (reference sequence). The CDR3 spans 17 residues. General observations from the study: At baseline, just a handful of AZD1222 recipients tested seropositive. Donors were chiefly white British, with a greater number of females, and clonal diversity was perhaps underestimated. Along spike, vaccine-associated CD4 TCRs were found throughout, with dominance at 160-218 and 743-854.

The sample in question was peripheral blood, obtained on day 0 of AZD1222 vaccination. The receptor was isolated from an adult in good health. The chain employs TRBV7-7 and TRBJ2-2, with 12 bases aligning to TRBD2. In DNA form, the CDR3 reads TGTGCCAGCAGCCCACTAGCGGGGGGCCCGAACACCGGGGAGCTGTTTTTT. It encodes CASSPLAGGPNTGELFF.